This T cell receptor (beta chain) appears in the sequencing data of a study of cytomegalovirus exposure and HLA in healthy donors (dated by TCRdb to 2016 to 2017). In terms of the full investigation: An earlier analysis of approximately 550 of the donors reported approximately 270 Gb of sequence data and roughly 110 million unique TCR beta sequences from some 180 million T cells. Typing coverage differed by locus: A, B, C, DRB1 and DQB1 were typed in roughly 620-640 donors, DQA1 in 500 to 550, DPA1 in over 600, and DPB1 in approximately 450. Both class I and class II loci were covered by HLA typing, at four-digit resolution. The study aimed to test whether cataloging public T cell receptors could reveal signatures of past pathogen exposure. To predict cytomegalovirus infection status, the study brought together high-throughput TCR immunosequencing, statistical association of individual TCRs with disease status, and machine learning. All discovery cohort repertoires had been generated using a single sequencing platform. Four or five DR-DQ haplotypes were handled as single units for association and clustering because linkage in the cohort was strong. Donor age, sex, ethnicity and CMV serostatus were collected together with the repertoire data. The study used immunosequencing to profile the T cell repertoires of approximately 630 subjects and linked those repertoires to cytomegalovirus serostatus. Genome-wide SNP genotypes for about 60% of the 666 donors were used in a later genetic analysis, which treated that subset as a discovery cohort. In an earlier analysis of 550 to 700 of the donors, high-throughput TCR beta sequencing was used to judge whether each TCR beta V gene segment behaved as functional or pseudogenic. Of the roughly 400 genotyped donors, roughly 80% fell in the genetic ancestry cluster associated with self-reported Caucasian donors. An early release that covered around 590 HLA-typed donors contained around 300 gigabases of sequencing data and 65 million to 100 million unique TCR sequences. To study patterns of TCR occurrence, a later analysis re-analyzed previously published TCR beta repertoires from 500 to 850 donors and added high-resolution HLA genotyping. Rather than drawing on any new phenotypic data, the later analysis identified candidate immune exposures from TCR beta sequences and the way those sequences occurred across donors. Among several hundred genotyped donors of the cohort, an average of roughly 230,000 unique TCR beta nucleotide sequences was sequenced per donor, of which 15% to 20% were non-productive. A separate validation cohort of 90 to 150 different subjects was used in addition to the roughly 620-subject first cohort.

Library generation was performed with the immunoSEQ multiplex PCR assay. For the multiplex PCR, a mixture combining 60 forward primers for TCR Vbeta segments and 13 reverse primers for TCR Jbeta segments was used. A multiplex PCR assay on genomic DNA amplified the CDR3 region of rearranged TCR beta genes. The Illumina HiSeq System was used to sequence the amplified TCR beta libraries as 87-base-pair reads. From the authors' description of their analysis: A later analysis tallied roughly 78 million unique TCR beta chains across the 600 to 700 repertoires, and roughly 11 million of those chains were shared by two or more donors. Raw reads were error-corrected and collapsed into unique sequences by a nearest-neighbor algorithm in which closely related sequences were merged to remove PCR and sequencing errors. Alignment of CDR3 sequences to IMGT reference sequences was used to assign V, D and J gene segments. For a sequence to be retained, a match of at least six nucleotides to both a V gene segment and a J gene segment was required. Rearrangements were classified as productive when the CDR3 lacked stop codons and remained in frame with V and J, and all other rearrangements were classified as non-productive. Following IMGT convention, CDR3 was defined as the stretch from the second conserved V-encoded cysteine to the conserved J-encoded phenylalanine. The earlier analysis of 587 of the donors excluded sequences that lacked an unambiguous match to a single V gene segment. An earlier analysis of several hundred of the donors called V segments functional above 56.7% productive rearrangements and segregating when the between-donor standard deviation exceeded 5%. A statistical classification framework was built to diagnose cytomegalovirus status from the catalog of TCR beta chain sequences. A later analysis assigned V and J genes by comparing TCR nucleotide sequences with IMGT/GENE-DB human TR gene sequences. In a later analysis, CDR3 sequences and most-parsimonious VDJ recombination scenarios were assigned using the TCRdist pipeline. In a later analysis, every TCR beta chain was defined by the combination of its CDR3 amino acid sequence and its V-gene family, and reads without a unique V-gene family were dropped. As a way to deal with suspected cross-contamination and a sequencing artifact, a later analysis dropped 592 nucleotide sequences that were highly shared and had low generation probability. In a later analysis, a clonal expansion index for each public chain was calculated from normalized within-repertoire ranks of inferred template counts. Generation probabilities in a later analysis came from a VDJ recombination model fitted to out-of-frame rearrangements, and those results were checked against IGoR. In a later analysis, TCR-TCR, TCR-HLA and TCR-CMV co-occurrence was scored with hypergeometric tests, and a repertoire-size bias correction was applied to TCR pairs. A later analysis estimated false discovery rates by permuting HLA or CMV assignments 20 times. In a later analysis, co-occurring TCRs were grouped using DBSCAN, with TCRdist sequence similarity added in when clustering inside HLA-allele-positive subsets. Repertoires with fewer than 30,000 or more than 120,000 public chains, plus five repertoires with anomalous nucleotide sharing, were excluded from co-occurrence clustering. The source is immuneACCESS, and TCRdb retained only in-frame sequences with V and J called. Part of the clones is not carried over; for the studies checked, unresolved V genes explain less than half of this, and the remainder is unexplained. V, J and clone size are those of that table, while D and trimming were read from the DNA. The sample table shows over 150,000 clones, and roughly four fifths are seen once. The top ten clones comprise 1.5% to 2% of the sample.

In total, more than 500 healthy bone marrow donors made up the cohort. At the time of sampling, all cohort members were nominally healthy, though unrecorded immune exposures were likely present. The donor tested CMV seronegative and was one of the 352 seronegative cohort members. Every donor gave a peripheral blood sample, and the peripheral blood mononuclear cells from that sample were used for TCR beta sequencing. Genomic DNA was extracted from the blood cell samples with the Qiagen DNeasy Blood Extraction Kit. Notes on this clone: Its antigen target is currently unknown. No much larger clone exists at a distance of one base, and base qualities are not known.

The germline V gene yields SGHTA for CDR1 and FQGNSA for CDR2. The junction carries 6 bases between V and J, which are trimmed by 2 bases and 2 bases respectively. From the cysteine through the phenylalanine, the CDR3 covers 13 amino acids. Only CDR3 DNA remains: 39 bases, in frame from the first base. Points the paper makes about the study in general: In a later analysis, the rate of TCR association differed among HLA loci, with DRB1 alleles having the most associated TCRs and HLA-C alleles having the fewest. Because counts were too low, roughly 18 rarely observed V segments, including chromosome 9 orphons, were left out of the earlier analysis of over 550 of the donors. A cluster of highly shared sequence variants was judged likely to be a technical artifact of the sequencing pipeline. V-gene and J-gene trimming of TCR beta chains was associated with a missense DCLRE1C variant in a later genetic analysis, and the association was replicated in an independent cohort. Three of the identified cytomegalovirus-associated TCR beta chains were confirmed in vitro to be specific for cytomegalovirus antigens. A later analysis associated approximately 17,000 TCR beta sequences with specific HLA alleles at a false discovery rate of 0.05. Strong co-occurrence of HLA alleles, especially DR and DQ, made assigning TCR associations to individual alleles difficult. HLA typing was unavailable for some donors at each locus, so association tests used only the typed subset. In a later genetic analysis, fewer N-insertions in productive TCRs were reported among donors in an Asian-associated ancestry cluster than the roughly 700-donor mean. The cohort was sequenced for TCR beta chains only, and without alpha or paired-chain data the features that could be detected were limited. In a later analysis, HLA-associated TCR beta chains were found to be more clonally expanded and to have lower generation probabilities than equally common non-associated chains. Some IMGT-functional V segments, including TRBV6-2 and TRBV6-3, could not be distinguished by the 87-base-pair reads and were therefore excluded. Most TCR sequences were observed very rarely across donors, whereas some public TCRs were present in many individuals. In an earlier analysis of fewer than 750 of the donors, most TCR beta V segments were observed in productive rearrangements about 90% or about 30% of the time, broadly matching IMGT annotations. A further reported finding was that TCR beta sequences accurately predicted the HLA-A and HLA-B alleles for most subjects in the first cohort. The classifier was reported to diagnose cytomegalovirus status with high specificity and sensitivity in both the original and validation cohorts. Roughly uniform sequencing depth across donors was assumed in presence/absence analyses, although this assumption may not hold. Most CMV-associated TCR beta chains appeared to be HLA-restricted in a later analysis, and the HLA associations seemed to be driven largely by CMV exposure. Several of the top co-occurrence clusters appeared to be linked to parvovirus B19, influenza, CMV and Epstein-Barr virus, according to a later analysis. In the study, approximately 160 TCR beta chains were listed as associated with cytomegalovirus. CMV serostatus was the only immune exposure information available for the cohort. The authors suggested that the approach could potentially be generalized to other disease states and immunological phenotypes. Linkage disequilibrium might explain the correlated functional status among segregating V segments, but an unknown experimental factor could not be ruled out.

The specimen sequenced was PBMCs. This clonotype originated in a middle-aged man in good health and CMV-seronegative. The chain joins TRBV7-2 to TRBJ2-5; the D gene is unclear. The DNA sequence is given as TGTGCCAGCAGCTTAATATCGCAAGAGACCCAGTACTTC. This translates into CASSLISQETQYF.